The subject of this entry is one T cell receptor (beta chain). Its target is unknown. The sample belongs to a study of brain T cells in children with intractable seizures. Whole-study results and caveats: Patients' HCMV serostatus was unknown; virus specificity rests on CDR3 similarity alone. Pre-surgery blood may have been undersampled, hiding some clones.

This CDR3 has 16 residues. The V and J ends lost 0 bases and 0 bases, in that order; junction bases with no gene match: 4. The germline V gene has CDR1 MNHEY and CDR2 SVGAGI. Time point specified: blood from clinic visit 5 months post-surgery; TSC patient then seizure free. The sequenced cases were selected for having the highest brain T cell transcript signatures. Patients received at least one anti-epileptic drug before surgery. Profiled with immunoSEQ multiplex PCR; TCRdb holds only in-frame clones, not every one. The profile shows about 340,000 clones, about 93% of them singletons. V is TRBV6-5 and J is TRBJ2-7; 8 positions agree with TRBD1. The origin of this receptor is a boy younger than two with tuberous sclerosis and intractable seizures. The sequencing used peripheral blood, collected 5 to 6 months after surgery. This chain's CDR3 is CASSYSSGGLSYEQYF. In DNA form, the CDR3 reads TGTGCCAGCAGTTACTCATCAGGGGGCCTCTCCTACGAGCAGTACTTC.